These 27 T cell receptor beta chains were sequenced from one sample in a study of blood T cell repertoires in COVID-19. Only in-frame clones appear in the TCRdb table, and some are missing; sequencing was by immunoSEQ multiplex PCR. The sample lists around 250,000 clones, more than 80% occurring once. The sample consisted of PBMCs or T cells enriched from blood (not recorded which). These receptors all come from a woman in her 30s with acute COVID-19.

CDR3 sequence: CASSLREAFF. In DNA, the CDR3 is TGTGCCAGCAGCCTCCGGGAAGCTTTCTTT. The chain is built from TRBV7-9 and TRBJ1-1; no definite D call. This CDR3 spans 10 amino acids. Germline CDR1 is SEHNR and CDR2 is FQNEAQ (reference sequence). The V and J ends lost 5 bases and 8 bases respectively, with 6 bases between them.

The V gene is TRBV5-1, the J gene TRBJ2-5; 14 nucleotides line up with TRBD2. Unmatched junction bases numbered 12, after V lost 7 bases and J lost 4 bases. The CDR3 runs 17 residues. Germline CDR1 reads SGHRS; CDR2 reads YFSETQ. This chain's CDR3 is CASAKTGTSGSGETQYF. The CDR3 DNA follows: TGCGCCAGCGCAAAGACCGGGACTAGCGGGAGTGGAGAGACCCAGTACTTC. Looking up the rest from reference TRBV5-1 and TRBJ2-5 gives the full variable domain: KAGVTQTPRYLIKTRGQQVTLSCSPISGHRSVSWYQQTPGQGLQFLFEYFSETQRNKGNFPGRFSGRQFSNSRSEMNVSTLELGDSALYLCASAKTGTSGSGETQYFGPGTRLLVL.

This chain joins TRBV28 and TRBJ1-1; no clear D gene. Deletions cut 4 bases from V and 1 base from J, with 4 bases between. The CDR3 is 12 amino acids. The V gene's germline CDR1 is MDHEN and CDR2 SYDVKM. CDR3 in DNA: TGTGCCAGCAGTTCAGGGAACACTGAAGCTTTCTTT. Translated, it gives CASSSGNTEAFF.

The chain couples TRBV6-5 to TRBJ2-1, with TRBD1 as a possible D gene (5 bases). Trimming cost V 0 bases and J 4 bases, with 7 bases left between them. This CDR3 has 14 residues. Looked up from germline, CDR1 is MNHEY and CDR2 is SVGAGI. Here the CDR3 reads CASSYSGPYNEQFF. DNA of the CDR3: TGTGCCAGCAGTTACTCGGGGCCGTACAATGAGCAGTTCTTC.

The CDR3 sequence: CASSNQRTSGNIPDTQYF. The CDR3 DNA reads as TGTGCCAGCAGCAACCAGCGGACTAGCGGGAATATCCCAGATACGCAGTATTTT. V and J are TRBV7-8 and TRBJ2-3; 12 nucleotides align to TRBD2. V was pared by 5 bases and J by 4 bases, with 13 bases of the junction left unmatched. CDR1 SGHVS and CDR2 FQNEAQ come from the germline V gene. The CDR3 contains 18 residues.

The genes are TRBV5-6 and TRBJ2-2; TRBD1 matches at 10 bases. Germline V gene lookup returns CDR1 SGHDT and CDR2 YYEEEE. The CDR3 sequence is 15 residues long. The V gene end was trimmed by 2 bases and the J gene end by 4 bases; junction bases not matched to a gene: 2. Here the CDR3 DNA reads TGTGCCAGCAGCTTCCGGGACAGGGGCACCGGGGAGCTGTTTTTT. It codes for CASSFRDRGTGELFF.

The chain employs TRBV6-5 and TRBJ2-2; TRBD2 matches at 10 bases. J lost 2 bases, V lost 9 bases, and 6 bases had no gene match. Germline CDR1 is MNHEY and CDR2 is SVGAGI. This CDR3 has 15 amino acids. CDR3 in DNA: TGTGCCAGTTCACTAGCGGGGACTAACACCGGGGAGCTGTTTTTT. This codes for CASSLAGTNTGELFF.

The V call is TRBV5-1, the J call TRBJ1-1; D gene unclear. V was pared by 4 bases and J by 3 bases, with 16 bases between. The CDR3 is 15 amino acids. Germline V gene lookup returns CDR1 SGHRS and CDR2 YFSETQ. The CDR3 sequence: CASSPVEGDYTEAFF. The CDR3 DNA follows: TGCGCCAGCAGCCCCGTAGAGGGAGATTACACTGAAGCTTTCTTT.

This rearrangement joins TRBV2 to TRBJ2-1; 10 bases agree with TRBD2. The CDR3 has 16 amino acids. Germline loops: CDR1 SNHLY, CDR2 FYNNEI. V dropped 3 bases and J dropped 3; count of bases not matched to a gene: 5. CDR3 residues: CASSERGTSDYNEQFF. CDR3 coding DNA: TGTGCCAGCAGTGAGCGGGGGACTAGCGACTACAATGAGCAGTTCTTC. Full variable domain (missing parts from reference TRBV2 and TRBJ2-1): EPEVTQTPSHQVTQMGQEVILRCVPISNHLYFYWYRQILGQKVEFLVSFYNNEISEKSEIFDDQFSVERPDGSNFTLKIRSTKLEDSAMYFCASSERGTSDYNEQFFGPGTRLTVL.

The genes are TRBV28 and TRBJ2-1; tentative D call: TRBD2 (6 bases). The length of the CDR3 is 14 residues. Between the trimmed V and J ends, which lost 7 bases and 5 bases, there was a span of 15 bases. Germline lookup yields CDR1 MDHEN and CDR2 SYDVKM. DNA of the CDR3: TGTGCCAGCAAGGGGACTTCAGATAACAATGAGCAGTTCTTC. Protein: CASKGTSDNNEQFF.

Here the CDR3 DNA reads TGTGCCAGCAGTTTAGGCGGGCACACCTCCTACGAGCAGTACTTC. Amino acids: CASSLGGHTSYEQYF. The rearrangement uses TRBV27 and TRBJ2-7; D perhaps matches TRBD2 (5 bases). Trimming pared 2 bases from V and 0 bases from J, leaving 11 bases between. This CDR3 has 15 amino acids. Germline V gives CDR1 MNHEY, CDR2 SMNVEV (reference sequence).

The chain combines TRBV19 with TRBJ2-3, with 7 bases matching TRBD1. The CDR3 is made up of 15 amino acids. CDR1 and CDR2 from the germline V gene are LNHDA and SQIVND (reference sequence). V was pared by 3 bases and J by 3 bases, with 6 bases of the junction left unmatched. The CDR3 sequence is CASSIRQGVTDTQYF. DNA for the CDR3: TGTGCCAGTAGTATTCGGCAGGGGGTGACAGATACGCAGTATTTT.

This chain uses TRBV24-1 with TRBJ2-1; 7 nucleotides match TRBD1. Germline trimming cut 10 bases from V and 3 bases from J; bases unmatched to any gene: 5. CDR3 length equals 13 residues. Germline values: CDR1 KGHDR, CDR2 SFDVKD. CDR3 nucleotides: TGTGCCACAAAGGGACAGCACTACAATGAGCAGTTCTTC. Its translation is CATKGQHYNEQFF.

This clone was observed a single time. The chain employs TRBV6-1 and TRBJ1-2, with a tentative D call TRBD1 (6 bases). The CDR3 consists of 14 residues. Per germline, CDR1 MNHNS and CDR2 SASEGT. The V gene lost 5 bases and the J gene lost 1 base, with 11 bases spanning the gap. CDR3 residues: CASSSVGGNYGYTF. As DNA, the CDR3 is TGTGCCAGCAGTTCCGTAGGGGGTAACTATGGCTACACCTTC.

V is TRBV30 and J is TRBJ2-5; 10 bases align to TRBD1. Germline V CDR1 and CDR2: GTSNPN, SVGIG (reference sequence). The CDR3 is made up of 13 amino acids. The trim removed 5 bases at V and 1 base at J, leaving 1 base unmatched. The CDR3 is CAWWTGGQETQYF. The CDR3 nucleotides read TGTGCCTGGTGGACAGGGGGCCAAGAGACCCAGTACTTC.

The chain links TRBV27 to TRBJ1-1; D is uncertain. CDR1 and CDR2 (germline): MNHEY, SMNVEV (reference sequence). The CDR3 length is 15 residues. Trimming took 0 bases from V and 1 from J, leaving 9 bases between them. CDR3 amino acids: CASSLSGSQNTEAFF. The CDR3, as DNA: TGTGCCAGCAGTTTATCTGGGAGTCAGAACACTGAAGCTTTCTTT.

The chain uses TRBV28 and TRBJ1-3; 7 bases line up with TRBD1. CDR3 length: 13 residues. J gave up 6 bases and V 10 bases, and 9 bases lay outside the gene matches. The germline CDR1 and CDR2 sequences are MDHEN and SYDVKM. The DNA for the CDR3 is TGTGCCACTGTAGGGGACAGACTAAACACCATATATTTT. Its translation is CATVGDRLNTIYF.

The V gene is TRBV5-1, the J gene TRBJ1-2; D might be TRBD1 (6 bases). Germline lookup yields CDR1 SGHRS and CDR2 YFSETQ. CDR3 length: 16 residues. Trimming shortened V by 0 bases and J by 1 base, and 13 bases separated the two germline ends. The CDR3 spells CASSLDGTYDNYGYTF. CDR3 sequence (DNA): TGCGCCAGCAGCTTGGATGGGACATATGATAACTATGGCTACACCTTC.

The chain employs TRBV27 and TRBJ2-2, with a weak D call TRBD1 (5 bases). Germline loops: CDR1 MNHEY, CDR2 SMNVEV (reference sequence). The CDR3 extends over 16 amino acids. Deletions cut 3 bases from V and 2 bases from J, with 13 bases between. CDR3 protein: CASSLPGNGNTGELFF. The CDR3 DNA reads TGTGCCAGCAGTTTGCCAGGGAATGGTAACACCGGGGAGCTGTTTTTT.

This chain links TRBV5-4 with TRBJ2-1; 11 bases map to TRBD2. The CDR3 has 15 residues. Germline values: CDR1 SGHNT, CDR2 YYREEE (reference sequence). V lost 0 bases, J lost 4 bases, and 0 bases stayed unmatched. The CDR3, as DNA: TGTGCCAGCAGCTTGGGACTAGCGGGATACAATGAGCAGTTCTTC. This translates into CASSLGLAGYNEQFF.

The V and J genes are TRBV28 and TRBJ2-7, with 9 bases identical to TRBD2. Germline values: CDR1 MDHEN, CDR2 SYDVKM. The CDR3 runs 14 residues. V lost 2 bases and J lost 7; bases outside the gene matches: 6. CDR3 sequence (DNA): TGTGCCAGCAGTTTAGCGGGAGGGCCCAGGGAGCAGTACTTC. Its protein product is CASSLAGGPREQYF.

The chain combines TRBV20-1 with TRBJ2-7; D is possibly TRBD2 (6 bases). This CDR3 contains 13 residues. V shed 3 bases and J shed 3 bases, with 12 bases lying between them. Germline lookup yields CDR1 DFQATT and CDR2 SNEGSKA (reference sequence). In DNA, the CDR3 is TGCAGTGCTAGTTTCGGGAGTGGCTACGAGCAGTACTTC. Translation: CSASFGSGYEQYF.

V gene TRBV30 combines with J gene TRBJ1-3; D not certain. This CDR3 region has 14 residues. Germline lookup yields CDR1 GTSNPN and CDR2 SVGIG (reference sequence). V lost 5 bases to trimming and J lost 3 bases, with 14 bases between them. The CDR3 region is CAWDIKAGGNTIYF. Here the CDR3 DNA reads TGTGCCTGGGATATTAAGGCGGGTGGAAACACCATATATTTT.

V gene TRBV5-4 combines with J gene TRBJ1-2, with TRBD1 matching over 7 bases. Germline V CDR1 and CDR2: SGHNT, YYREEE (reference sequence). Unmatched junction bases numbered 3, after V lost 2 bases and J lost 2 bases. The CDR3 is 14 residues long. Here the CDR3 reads CASSFKGQNYGYTF. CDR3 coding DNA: TGTGCCAGCAGCTTTAAGGGACAGAACTATGGCTACACCTTC.

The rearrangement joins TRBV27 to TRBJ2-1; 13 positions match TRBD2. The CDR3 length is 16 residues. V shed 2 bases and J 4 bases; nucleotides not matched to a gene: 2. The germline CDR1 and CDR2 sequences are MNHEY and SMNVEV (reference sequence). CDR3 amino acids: CASSLTSGRVYNEQFF. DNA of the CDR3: TGTGCCAGCAGTTTAACTAGCGGGAGGGTTTACAATGAGCAGTTCTTC.

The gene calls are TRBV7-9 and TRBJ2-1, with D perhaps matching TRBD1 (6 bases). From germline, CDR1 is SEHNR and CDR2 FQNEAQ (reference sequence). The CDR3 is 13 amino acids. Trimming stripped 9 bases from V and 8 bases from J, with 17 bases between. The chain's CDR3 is CASNPRGPYEQFF. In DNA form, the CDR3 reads TGTGCCAGTAACCCCAGGGGTCCCTATGAGCAGTTCTTC.

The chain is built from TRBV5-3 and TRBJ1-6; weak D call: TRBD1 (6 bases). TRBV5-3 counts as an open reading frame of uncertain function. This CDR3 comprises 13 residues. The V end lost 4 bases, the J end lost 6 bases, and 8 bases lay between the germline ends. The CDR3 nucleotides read TGTGCCAGAAGCCGAGGGGGTAATTCACCCCTCCACTTT. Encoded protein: CARSRGGNSPLHF.